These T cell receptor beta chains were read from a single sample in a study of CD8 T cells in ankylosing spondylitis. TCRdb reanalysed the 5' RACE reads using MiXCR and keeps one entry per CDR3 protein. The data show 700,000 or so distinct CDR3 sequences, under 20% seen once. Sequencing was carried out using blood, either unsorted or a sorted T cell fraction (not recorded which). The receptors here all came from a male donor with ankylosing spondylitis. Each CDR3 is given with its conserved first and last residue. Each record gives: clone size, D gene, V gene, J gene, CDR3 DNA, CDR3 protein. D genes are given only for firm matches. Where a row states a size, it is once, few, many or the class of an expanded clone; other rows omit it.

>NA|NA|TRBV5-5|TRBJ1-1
TGTGCCAGCAACCTAAGATCCGGGAGTGGCACTGAAGCTTTCTTT
CASNLRSGSGTEAFF
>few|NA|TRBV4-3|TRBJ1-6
TGCGCCAGCAGCCAAGCGACGAACGTCAATTCACCCCTCCACTTT
CASSQATNVNSPLHF
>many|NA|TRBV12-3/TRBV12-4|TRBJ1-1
TGTGCCAGCAGCCCACAAATTGGGGGCGAGCTTCAGGCTTTCTTT
CASSPQIGGELQAFF
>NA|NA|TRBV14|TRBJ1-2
TGTGCCAGCAGCTACAGGACAGATTTTAACTATGGCTACACCTTC
CASSYRTDFNYGYTF
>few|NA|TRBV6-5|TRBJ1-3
TGTGCCAGCAGTTACTCGAGCGGATTCTCTGGAAACACCATATATTTT
CASSYSSGFSGNTIYF
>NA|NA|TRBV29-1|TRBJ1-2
TGCAGCGTTCGGTGGGGCAGTAGGGATGGCTACACCTTC
CSVRWGSRDGYTF
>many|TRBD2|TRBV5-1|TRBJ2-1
TGCGCCAGCAGCTTGGCTGCGGGGGTAAAGGGTGAGCAGTTCTTC
CASSLAAGVKGEQFF
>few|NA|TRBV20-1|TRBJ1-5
TGCAGTGCTTCAGACAGACGGGGCAATCAGCCCCAGCATTTT
CSASDRRGNQPQHF
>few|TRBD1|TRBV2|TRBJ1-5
TGTGCCAGCACCGAGGACAGGGGGAGCGTTCAGCCCCAGCATTTT
CASTEDRGSVQPQHF
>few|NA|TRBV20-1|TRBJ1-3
TGCAGTGCTAGAATGACAGTAACCTCTGGAAACACCATATATTTT
CSARMTVTSGNTIYF